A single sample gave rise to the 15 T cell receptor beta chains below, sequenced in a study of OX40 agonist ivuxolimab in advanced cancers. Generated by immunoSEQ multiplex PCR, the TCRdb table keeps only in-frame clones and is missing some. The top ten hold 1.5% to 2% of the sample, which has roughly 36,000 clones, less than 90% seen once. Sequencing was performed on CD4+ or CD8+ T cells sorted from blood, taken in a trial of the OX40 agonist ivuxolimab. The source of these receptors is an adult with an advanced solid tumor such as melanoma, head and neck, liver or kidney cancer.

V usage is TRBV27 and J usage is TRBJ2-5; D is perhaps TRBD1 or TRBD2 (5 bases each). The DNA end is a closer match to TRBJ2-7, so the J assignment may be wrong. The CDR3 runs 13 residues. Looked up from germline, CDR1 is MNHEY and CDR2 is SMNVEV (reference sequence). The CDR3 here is CASTPRGTYEQYF. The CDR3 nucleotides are TGTGCCAGCACACCCCGGGGCACTTACGAGCAGTACTTC.

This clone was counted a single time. CDR3 residues: CASRKPGLAGVGEQFF. The CDR3, as DNA: TGTGCCAGTAGAAAACCGGGACTAGCGGGAGTAGGGGAGCAGTTCTTC. J is TRBJ2-1 and V is TRBV19; 14 nucleotides align to TRBD2. Germline loops: CDR1 LNHDA, CDR2 SQIVND (reference sequence). This CDR3 region has 16 residues. V lost 6 bases, J lost 10 bases, and 11 bases stayed unmatched.

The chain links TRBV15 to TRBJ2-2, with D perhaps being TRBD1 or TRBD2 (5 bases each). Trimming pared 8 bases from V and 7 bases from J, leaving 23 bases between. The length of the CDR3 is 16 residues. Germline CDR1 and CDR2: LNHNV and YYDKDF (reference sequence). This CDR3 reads CATSMGPLGVNGELFF. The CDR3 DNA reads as TGTGCCACCTCGATGGGTCCACTGGGGGTGAACGGGGAGCTGTTTTTT.

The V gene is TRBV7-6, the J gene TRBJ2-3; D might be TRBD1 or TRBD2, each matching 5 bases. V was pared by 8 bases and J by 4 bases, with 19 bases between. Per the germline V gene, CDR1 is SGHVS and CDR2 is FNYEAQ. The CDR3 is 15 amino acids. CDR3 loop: CASGTGTLAADTQYF. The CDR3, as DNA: TGTGCCAGCGGGACCGGGACCCTCGCGGCAGATACGCAGTATTTT.

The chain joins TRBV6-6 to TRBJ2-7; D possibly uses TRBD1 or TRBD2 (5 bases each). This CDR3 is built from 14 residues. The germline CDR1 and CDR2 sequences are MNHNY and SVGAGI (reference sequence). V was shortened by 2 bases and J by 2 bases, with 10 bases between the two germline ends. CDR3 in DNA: TGTGCCAGCAGTTACCAGGGAGTCCCCTACGAGCAGTACTTC. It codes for CASSYQGVPYEQYF.

CDR3 coding DNA: TGTGCCAGCAGCGTAGAGGGGCACGGCAATCAGCCCCAGCATTTT. This codes for CASSVEGHGNQPQHF. The V gene is TRBV9, the J gene TRBJ1-5; perhaps TRBD1 as D (5 bases). V dropped 0 bases and J dropped 2 bases, with 9 bases sitting between them. Germline CDR1 and CDR2: SGDLS and YYNGEE. The CDR3 consists of 15 residues.

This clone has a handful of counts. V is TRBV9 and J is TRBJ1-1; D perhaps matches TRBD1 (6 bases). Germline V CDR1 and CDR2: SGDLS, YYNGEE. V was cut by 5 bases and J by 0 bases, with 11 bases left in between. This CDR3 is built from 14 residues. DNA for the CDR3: TGTGCCAGCAGTCTGACAGGAATGAACACTGAAGCTTTCTTT. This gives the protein CASSLTGMNTEAFF.

CDR3 in amino acids: CASSRGPGTGAPNQPQHF. DNA of the CDR3: TGCGCCAGCAGCCGGGGCCCCGGGACAGGGGCGCCAAATCAGCCCCAGCATTTT. The chain has TRBV4-1 and TRBJ1-5, with 10 bases matching TRBD1. The germline gives CDR1 MGHRA, CDR2 YSYEKL. The CDR3 is made up of 18 amino acids. V gave up 4 bases and J gave up 4 bases; unmatched junction bases: 13.

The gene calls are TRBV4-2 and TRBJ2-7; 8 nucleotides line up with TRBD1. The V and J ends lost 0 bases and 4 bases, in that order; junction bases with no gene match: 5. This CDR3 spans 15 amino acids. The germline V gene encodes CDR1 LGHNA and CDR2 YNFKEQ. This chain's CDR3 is CASSQEARGPYEQYF. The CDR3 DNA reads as TGTGCCAGCAGCCAAGAAGCCAGGGGGCCTTACGAGCAGTACTTC.

The CDR3 is CASSARVRDGYGYTF. CDR3 coding DNA: TGTGCCAGCAGCGCCCGGGTCCGTGACGGCTATGGCTACACCTTC. The V gene is TRBV11-1, the J gene TRBJ1-2; D remains ambiguous. This CDR3 has 15 residues. The ends were cut back, 5 bases at V and 4 bases at J, with 17 bases in the middle. CDR1 is SGHAT and CDR2 is FQDESV in the germline V gene (reference sequence).

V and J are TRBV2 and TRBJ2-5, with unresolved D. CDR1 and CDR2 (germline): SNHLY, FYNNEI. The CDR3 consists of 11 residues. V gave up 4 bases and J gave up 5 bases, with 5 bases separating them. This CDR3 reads CASSVAETQYF. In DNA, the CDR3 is TGTGCCAGCAGTGTGGCGGAGACCCAGTACTTC.

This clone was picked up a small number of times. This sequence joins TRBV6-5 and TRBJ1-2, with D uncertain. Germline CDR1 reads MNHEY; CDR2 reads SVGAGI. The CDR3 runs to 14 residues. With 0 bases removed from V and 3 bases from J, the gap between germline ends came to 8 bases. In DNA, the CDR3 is TGTGCCAGCAGTTACTCCCGGTTTGACTATGGCTACACCTTC. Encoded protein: CASSYSRFDYGYTF.

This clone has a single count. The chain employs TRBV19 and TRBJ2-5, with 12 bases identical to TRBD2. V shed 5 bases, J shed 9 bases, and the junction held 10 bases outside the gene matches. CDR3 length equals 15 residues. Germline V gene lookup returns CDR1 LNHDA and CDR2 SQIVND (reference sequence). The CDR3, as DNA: TGTGCCAGTAGTGGGGGACTAGCGGGTGCCAGGGCCCAGTACTTC. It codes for CASSGGLAGARAQYF.

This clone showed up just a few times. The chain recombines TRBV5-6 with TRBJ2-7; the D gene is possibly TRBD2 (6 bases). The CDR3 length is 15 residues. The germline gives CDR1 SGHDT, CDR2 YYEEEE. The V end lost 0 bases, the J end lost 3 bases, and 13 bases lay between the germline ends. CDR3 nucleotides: TGTGCCAGCAGCTTGGTCGGGGGAATTATCTACGAGCAGTACTTC. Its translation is CASSLVGGIIYEQYF.

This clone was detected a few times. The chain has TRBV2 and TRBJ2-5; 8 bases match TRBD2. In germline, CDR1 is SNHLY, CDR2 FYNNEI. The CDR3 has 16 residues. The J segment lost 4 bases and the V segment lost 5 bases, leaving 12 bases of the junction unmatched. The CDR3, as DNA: TGTGCCAGCAGTCCACAGGTAGCGGGGCGTGGAGAGACCCAGTACTTC. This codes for CASSPQVAGRGETQYF.